The 25 T cell receptor beta chains reported below all come from one sample, sequenced in a study of blood T cell repertoires in COVID-19. Profiling relied on immunoSEQ multiplex PCR, and the TCRdb table lists in-frame clones only, not all of them. Found here are about 270,000 clones, 85% to 95% of them singletons; the top ten hold about 3%. Sample: PBMCs or T cells enriched from blood (not recorded which). These receptors originate from a man in his forties who had been exposed to COVID-19.

CDR3 region: CASSLAMAQQETQYF. The CDR3 DNA reads as TGTGCCAGCAGCTTGGCCATGGCACAACAAGAGACCCAGTACTTC. This chain links TRBV5-5 with TRBJ2-5; unclear D gene. Germline V gene lookup returns CDR1 SGHKS and CDR2 YYEKEE (reference sequence). V was cut by 0 bases and J by 2 bases, with 11 bases left in between. This CDR3 spans 15 amino acids. The full variable domain, completed using reference TRBV5-5 and TRBJ2-5, is DAGVTQSPTHLIKTRGQQVTLRCSPISGHKSVSWYQQVLGQGPQFIFQYYEKEERGRGNFPDRFSARQFPNYSSELNVNALLLGDSALYLCASSLAMAQQETQYFGPGTRLLVL.

V usage is TRBV11-1 and J usage is TRBJ2-1; 7 bases line up with TRBD1. V shed 6 bases, J shed 2 bases, and the junction held 7 bases outside the gene matches. The CDR3 has 15 amino acids. CDR1 is SGHAT, CDR2 FQDESV, per germline (reference sequence). CDR3 sequence reads: CASRIGTVTYNEQFF. CDR3 sequence (DNA): TGTGCCAGCAGAATCGGGACAGTAACCTACAATGAGCAGTTCTTC.

V and J are TRBV30 and TRBJ2-1; D possibly corresponds to TRBD2 (6 bases). Germline-derived CDR1 and CDR2 are GTSNPN and SVGIG (reference sequence). This CDR3 has 15 amino acids. V lost 5 bases to trimming and J lost 4 bases, with 18 bases between them. CDR3 sequence (DNA): TGTGCCTGGTGGGCTTCACTAGCCAATTACAATGAGCAGTTCTTC. Translation: CAWWASLANYNEQFF.

Only one count was recorded for this clone. The rearrangement joins TRBV2 to TRBJ2-7; the D is unclear. Germline values: CDR1 SNHLY, CDR2 FYNNEI. Trimming cost V 5 bases and J 0 bases, with 14 bases left between them. This CDR3 region has 15 residues. The CDR3 DNA sequence: TGTGCCAGCAGTTCTTCTCCAGGAACCTCCTACGAGCAGTACTTC. It translates to CASSSSPGTSYEQYF.

The genes are TRBV5-4 and TRBJ1-1, with D possibly TRBD1 on 5 matching bases. Germline V gene data show CDR1 as SGHNT and CDR2 as YYREEE (reference sequence). V dropped 6 bases and J dropped 0 bases, with 18 bases sitting between them. The CDR3 sequence is 16 residues long. The CDR3 sequence: CASTLKVGTLNTEAFF. DNA for the CDR3: TGTGCCAGCACCCTCAAGGTCGGGACTTTGAACACTGAAGCTTTCTTT.

The gene calls are TRBV28 and TRBJ1-1; 7 bases agree with TRBD1. Per germline, CDR1 MDHEN and CDR2 SYDVKM. The CDR3 is made up of 12 amino acids. The CDR3 protein is CVTGEMNTEAFF. CDR3 nucleotide sequence: TGTGTCACAGGGGAAATGAACACTGAAGCTTTCTTT.

The CDR3, as DNA: TGTGCCAGCAGCTTCGGAAACGGGAACGAGCAGTACTTC. Protein sequence: CASSFGNGNEQYF. The chain uses TRBV5-4 and TRBJ2-7; D perhaps matches TRBD2 (5 bases). V lost 2 bases to trimming and J lost 5 bases, with 11 bases between them. CDR1 is SGHNT, CDR2 YYREEE, per germline (reference sequence). This CDR3 has 13 residues. Looking up the rest from reference TRBV5-4 and TRBJ2-7 gives the full variable domain: ETGVTQSPTHLIKTRGQQVTLRCSSQSGHNTVSWYQQALGQGPQFIFQYYREEENGRGNFPPRFSGLQFPNYSSELNVNALELDDSALYLCASSFGNGNEQYFGPGTRLTVT.

The chain employs TRBV5-1 and TRBJ2-7; 10 nucleotides align to TRBD2. This CDR3 has 15 residues. Germline loops: CDR1 SGHRS, CDR2 YFSETQ. Germline trimming cut 0 bases from V and 3 bases from J; bases unmatched to any gene: 3. The CDR3 protein is CASSLATSGNYEQYF. CDR3 in DNA: TGCGCCAGCAGCTTGGCTACTAGCGGGAACTACGAGCAGTACTTC.

This clone was counted between two and nine times. The rearrangement uses TRBV5-6 and TRBJ2-7; D unclear. V lost 2 bases, J lost 3 bases, and 12 bases lay in between. Per the germline V gene, CDR1 is SGHDT and CDR2 is YYEEEE. There are 14 residues in the CDR3. The CDR3 nucleotides are TGTGCCAGCAGCTTTGGCCATCTCCACTACGAGCAGTACTTC. Translated: CASSFGHLHYEQYF.

CDR3 region: CSVEAGSYGYTF. The CDR3 DNA reads as TGCAGCGTTGAAGCAGGAAGTTATGGCTACACCTTC. The chain uses TRBV29-1 and TRBJ1-2; D gene unclear. V lost 1 base and J lost 5, with 8 bases in between. The CDR3 has 12 amino acids. From germline, CDR1 is SQVTM and CDR2 ANQGSEA. Filled out from reference TRBV29-1 and TRBJ1-2, the complete variable domain reads SAVISQKPSRDICQRGTSLTIQCQVDSQVTMMFWYRQQPGQSLTLIATANQGSEATYESGFVIDKFPISRPNLTFSTLTVSNMSPEDSSIYLCSVEAGSYGYTFGSGTRLTVV.

The genes are TRBV24-1 and TRBJ2-1; weak D call: TRBD1 (6 bases). The germline V and J ends were trimmed by 10 bases and 5 bases, with 11 bases remaining between them. Germline-derived CDR1 and CDR2 are KGHDR and SFDVKD. This CDR3 region has 12 residues. The CDR3 protein is CATLDRHNEQFF. CDR3 nucleotide sequence: TGTGCCACACTGGACAGACACAATGAGCAGTTCTTC.

The chain combines TRBV10-1 with TRBJ2-5, with 8 bases identical to TRBD1. This CDR3 comprises 16 residues. Germline assignment: CDR1 WNHNN and CDR2 SYGVQD (reference sequence). The V and J ends lost 3 bases and 0 bases, in that order; junction bases with no gene match: 6. The CDR3 reads CASSEGAGGHQETQYF. The CDR3 DNA reads TGCGCCAGCAGTGAAGGCGCAGGGGGCCACCAAGAGACCCAGTACTTC.

This clone was seen once. CDR3 in amino acids: CASSIFPGAEAFF. DNA for the CDR3: TGTGCCAGTAGTATTTTTCCGGGAGCTGAAGCTTTCTTT. This rearrangement joins TRBV19 to TRBJ1-1; no definite D call. Germline V gene lookup returns CDR1 LNHDA and CDR2 SQIVND (reference sequence). The V end was cut by 3 bases, the J end by 6 bases, with 11 bases between. The CDR3 extends over 13 amino acids.

DNA of the CDR3: TGTGCCAGCAGCCCTGACAGGGTGAACACTGAAGCTTTCTTT. Amino acids: CASSPDRVNTEAFF. This chain connects TRBV7-9 to TRBJ1-1; 7 bases are a match to TRBD1. Germline-derived CDR1 and CDR2 are SEHNR and FQNEAQ (reference sequence). The CDR3 has 14 residues. V lost 5 bases, J lost 0 bases, and 3 bases stayed unmatched.

This chain connects TRBV2 to TRBJ1-4, with TRBD1 matching over 9 bases. Germline CDR1 SNHLY, CDR2 FYNNEI. The CDR3 consists of 18 residues. Unmatched junction bases numbered 12, after V lost 6 bases and J lost 1 base. CDR3 in DNA: TGTGCCAGCAGACAGGGGGCGCCCCTTGGGCGAACTAATGAAAAACTGTTTTTT. Translating it yields CASRQGAPLGRTNEKLFF.

Comment on this clone: The sample has other DNA sequences that encode this CDR3 too. CDR3 in amino acids: CASSLVGATNEKLFF. The CDR3 DNA reads TGTGCCAGCAGCTTGGTCGGTGCAACTAATGAAAAACTGTTTTTT. V and J are TRBV5-6 and TRBJ1-4; D not certain. The germline V and J ends were trimmed by 0 bases and 0 bases, with 6 bases remaining between them. This CDR3 is 15 amino acids long. Germline V gene data show CDR1 as SGHDT and CDR2 as YYEEEE.

The chain employs TRBV27 and TRBJ1-2; 7 positions agree with TRBD1. Per the germline V gene, CDR1 is MNHEY and CDR2 is SMNVEV (reference sequence). V was clipped by 5 bases and J by 0 bases; unmatched bases: 6. This CDR3 has 15 amino acids. The CDR3 DNA reads TGTGCCAGCAGTAACCGGGACAGCACTAACTATGGCTACACCTTC. Its translation: CASSNRDSTNYGYTF.

This chain connects TRBV11-3 to TRBJ2-5; D ambiguous. Germline lookup yields CDR1 SGHNT and CDR2 YENEEA. The CDR3 has 12 amino acids. The V end lost 5 bases, the J end lost 5 bases, and 9 bases lay between the germline ends. The DNA of the CDR3 is TGTGCCAGCAGCCTAAGAGGCGAGACCCAGTACTTC. This encodes CASSLRGETQYF.

The V and J genes are TRBV6-5 and TRBJ2-3; D not resolved. Trimming removed 2 bases from V and 0 bases from J, with 9 bases in between. This CDR3 contains 15 residues. Germline loops: CDR1 MNHEY, CDR2 SVGAGI. DNA for the CDR3: TGTGCCAGCAGTTACCGACTCCCGAGCACAGATACGCAGTATTTT. Protein: CASSYRLPSTDTQYF.

This clone was seen a few times. Sequence at one end of the junction differs from germline and may be a read error. CDR3 region: CASSYWGQGSYGYTF. As DNA, the CDR3 is TGTGCCAGCAGCTACTGGGGACAGGGGAGCTATGGCTACACCTTC. This chain joins TRBV6-5 and TRBJ1-2, with 10 nucleotides matching TRBD1. The CDR3 runs to 15 residues. Germline V gene lookup returns CDR1 MNHEY and CDR2 SVGAGI.

CDR3 DNA: TGTGCCAGCAGCGTCCATATTGGGGGACTCTATGGCTACACCTTC. This sequence encodes CASSVHIGGLYGYTF. This chain links TRBV9 with TRBJ1-2, with a tentative D call TRBD1 (5 bases). This CDR3 region has 15 residues. CDR1 is SGDLS, CDR2 YYNGEE, per germline. Deletions cut 2 bases from V and 4 bases from J, with 15 bases between.

V usage is TRBV12-5 and J usage is TRBJ2-7; possibly TRBD1 for D (5 bases). The ends were cut back, 5 bases at V and 2 bases at J, with 22 bases in the middle. CDR3 size: 17 residues. Germline CDR1 reads LGHNT; CDR2 reads FRNRAP. The CDR3 protein is CASGPTAHRRPTYEQYF. The DNA for the CDR3 is TGTGCTAGTGGTCCTACAGCCCACAGGAGACCTACCTACGAGCAGTACTTC.

The J gene is TRBJ2-1, the V gene TRBV24-1; D is ambiguous. This CDR3 region has 14 residues. V was pared by 5 bases and J by 7 bases, with 14 bases between. Germline loops: CDR1 KGHDR, CDR2 SFDVKD. The CDR3 is CATSAAGRLNEQFF. The CDR3 DNA is TGTGCCACCAGTGCGGCAGGAAGGTTAAATGAGCAGTTCTTC.

As to this clone: The same CDR3 is also encoded by other DNA sequences in this sample. This chain links TRBV28 with TRBJ1-3; D uncertain. Germline V CDR1 and CDR2: MDHEN, SYDVKM. There are 12 residues in the CDR3. The ends were cut back, 1 base at V and 4 bases at J, with 2 bases in the middle. The CDR3, as DNA: TGTGCCAGCAGTTTATCAGGAAACACCATATATTTT. It codes for CASSLSGNTIYF. Variable domain in full (rest from reference TRBV28 and TRBJ1-3): DVKVTQSSRYLVKRTGEKVFLECVQDMDHENMFWYRQDPGLGLRLIYFSYDVKMKEKGDIPEGYSVSREKKERFSLILESASTNQTSMYLCASSLSGNTIYFGEGSWLTVV.

In nucleotides, the CDR3 is TGTGCCAGCAGTTACAGGGAGAACACTGAAGCTTTCTTT. Its protein is CASSYRENTEAFF. The chain employs TRBV28 and TRBJ1-1; possibly TRBD1 for D (6 bases). CDR1 is MDHEN and CDR2 is SYDVKM in the germline V gene. Between the trimmed V and J ends, which lost 4 bases and 1 base, there was a span of 7 bases. The CDR3 spans 13 residues.